This T cell receptor (beta chain) derives from a study of early T cells in non-severe SARS-CoV-2 infection. Study-level background: The study sequenced bulk RNA from unsorted whole blood, with chains unpaired. Study-level findings and limits: Private and CD4 specificities were missed by VDJdb matching, which favored anti-spike CD8 responses.

Researchers tagged individual cDNA molecules with unique molecular identifiers. TCRdb re-called the 5' RACE reads through MiXCR, storing one row per CDR3 protein. The repertoire holds 110,000 or so distinct CDR3 sequences, about 12% seen once, with around 2.9% in the top ten. There are 14 residues in the CDR3. Germline lookup yields CDR1 SGHAT and CDR2 FQNNGV. V lost 1 base to trimming and J lost 3 bases, with 10 bases between them. In this sample, this clonotype turned up a few times. What it binds is unknown. The chain recombines TRBV11-2 with TRBJ2-7; D unclear. This TCR was sampled from an adult who was a healthcare worker with PCR-confirmed SARS-CoV-2 infection or an uninfected control (not recorded which). Sequenced material: whole blood. CDR3 coding DNA: TGTGCCAGCAGCTTAGCACTCAGCGTCTACGAGCAGTACTTC. It codes for CASSLALSVYEQYF.